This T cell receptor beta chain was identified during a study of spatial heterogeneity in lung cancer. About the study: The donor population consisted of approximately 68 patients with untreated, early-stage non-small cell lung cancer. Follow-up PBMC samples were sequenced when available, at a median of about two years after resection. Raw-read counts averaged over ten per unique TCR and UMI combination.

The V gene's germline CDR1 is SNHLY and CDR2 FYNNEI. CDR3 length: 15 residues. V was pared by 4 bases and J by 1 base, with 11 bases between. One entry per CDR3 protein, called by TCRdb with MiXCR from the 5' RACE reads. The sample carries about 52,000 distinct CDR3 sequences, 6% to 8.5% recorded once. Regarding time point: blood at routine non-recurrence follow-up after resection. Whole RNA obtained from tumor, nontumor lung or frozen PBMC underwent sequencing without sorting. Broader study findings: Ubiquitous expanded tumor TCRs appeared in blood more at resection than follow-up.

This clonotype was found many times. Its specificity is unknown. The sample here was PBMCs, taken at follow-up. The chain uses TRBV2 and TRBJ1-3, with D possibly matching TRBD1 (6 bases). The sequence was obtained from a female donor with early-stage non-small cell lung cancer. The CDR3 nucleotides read TGTGCCAGCAGTGTGGGGGGCGGTTCTGGAAACACCATATATTTT. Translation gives CASSVGGGSGNTIYF.